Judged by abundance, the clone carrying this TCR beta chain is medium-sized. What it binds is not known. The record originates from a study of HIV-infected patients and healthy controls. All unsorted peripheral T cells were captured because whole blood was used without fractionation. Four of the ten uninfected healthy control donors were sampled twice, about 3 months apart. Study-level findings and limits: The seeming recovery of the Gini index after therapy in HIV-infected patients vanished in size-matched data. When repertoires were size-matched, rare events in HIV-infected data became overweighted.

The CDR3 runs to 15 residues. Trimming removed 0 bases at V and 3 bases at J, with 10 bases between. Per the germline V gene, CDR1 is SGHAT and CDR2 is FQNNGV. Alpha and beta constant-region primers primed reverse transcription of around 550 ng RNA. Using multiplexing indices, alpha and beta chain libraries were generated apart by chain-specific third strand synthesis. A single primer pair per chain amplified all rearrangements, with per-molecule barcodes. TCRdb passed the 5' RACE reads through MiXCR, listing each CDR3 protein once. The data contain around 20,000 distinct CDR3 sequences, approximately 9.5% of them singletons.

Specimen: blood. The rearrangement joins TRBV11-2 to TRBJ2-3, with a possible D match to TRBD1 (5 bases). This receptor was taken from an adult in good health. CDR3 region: CASSLDSHRTDTQYF. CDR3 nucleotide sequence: TGTGCCAGCAGCTTAGATTCACACAGGACAGATACGCAGTATTTT. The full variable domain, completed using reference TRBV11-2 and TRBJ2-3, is EAGVAQSPRYKIIEKRQSVAFWCNPISGHATLYWYQQILGQGPKLLIQFQNNGVVDDSQLPKDRFSAERLKGVDSTLKIQPAKLEDSAVYLCASSLDSHRTDTQYFGPGTRLTVL.